These T cell receptor beta chains were read from a single sample in a study of T cells in Graves' hyperthyroidism and ophthalmopathy. TCRdb re-called the multiplex PCR reads with MiXCR, one entry per CDR3 protein. The profile shows some 490,000 distinct CDR3 sequences, about 20% of them singletons. The sample taken for sequencing was blood. These receptors were collected from a woman in her 70s with Graves' ophthalmopathy. Each CDR3 is given with its conserved first and last residue. The D gene is left open where the match is weak. Clone size is given for some rows only: seen once, a few or many times, or a class if the clone is expanded.

clone_size: many; j_call: TRBJ1-1; d_call: TRBD1; cdr3_length: 16; v_call: TRBV5-4; cdr3_aa: CASSPTGGGREAEAFF; cdr3_nt: TGTGCCAGCAGCCCCACAGGGGGGGGTAGGGAAGCTGAAGCTTTCTTT
clone_size: many; j_call: TRBJ2-3; d_call: NA; cdr3_length: 17; v_call: TRBV2; cdr3_aa: CASSEAPGNRGPDTQYF; cdr3_nt: TGTGCCAGCAGTGAAGCCCCAGGGAATAGAGGACCAGATACGCAGTATTTT
clone_size: NA; j_call: TRBJ2-2; d_call: NA; cdr3_length: 15; v_call: TRBV9; cdr3_aa: CASSVVGGITGELFF; cdr3_nt: TGTGCCAGCAGCGTAGTGGGGGGAATTACCGGGGAGCTGTTTTTT
clone_size: many; j_call: TRBJ2-7; d_call: TRBD1; cdr3_length: 14; v_call: TRBV2; cdr3_aa: CASRTGQGSYEQYF; cdr3_nt: TGTGCCAGCAGGACGGGACAGGGCTCCTACGAGCAGTACTTC
clone_size: NA; j_call: TRBJ2-3; d_call: TRBD2; cdr3_length: 15; v_call: TRBV20-1; cdr3_aa: CSALGPAGLEDTQYF; cdr3_nt: TGCAGTGCTCTAGGACCAGCGGGATTGGAAGATACGCAGTATTTT
clone_size: few; j_call: TRBJ1-2; d_call: TRBD1; cdr3_length: 15; v_call: TRBV3-1; cdr3_aa: CASSQDNQGGYGYTF; cdr3_nt: TGTGCCAGCAGCCAAGATAACCAGGGGGGCTATGGCTACACCTTC
clone_size: NA; j_call: TRBJ1-6; d_call: NA; cdr3_length: 15; v_call: TRBV27; cdr3_aa: CASSFDRGGNSPLHF; cdr3_nt: TGTGCCAGCAGTTTTGATAGGGGCGGGAATTCACCCCTCCACTTT
clone_size: NA; j_call: TRBJ2-5; d_call: TRBD1; cdr3_length: 16; v_call: TRBV7-3; cdr3_aa: CASSIGSGQGRETQYF; cdr3_nt: TGTGCCAGTAGTATAGGATCAGGACAGGGGAGAGAGACCCAGTACTTC
clone_size: few; j_call: TRBJ2-7; d_call: NA; cdr3_length: 14; v_call: TRBV6-2/TRBV6-3; cdr3_aa: CASSYAGSLNEQYF; cdr3_nt: TGTGCCAGCAGTTACGCCGGGAGCTTAAACGAGCAGTACTTC
clone_size: few; j_call: TRBJ2-2; d_call: NA; cdr3_length: 13; v_call: TRBV29-1; cdr3_aa: CSVGGANTGELFF; cdr3_nt: TGCAGCGTAGGAGGAGCGAACACCGGGGAGCTGTTTTTT
clone_size: once; j_call: TRBJ2-7; d_call: TRBD1; cdr3_length: 14; v_call: TRBV20-1; cdr3_aa: CSVEPGQGIYEQYF; cdr3_nt: TGCAGCGTGGAACCGGGACAGGGAATCTACGAGCAGTACTTC
clone_size: NA; j_call: TRBJ1-6; d_call: NA; cdr3_length: 14; v_call: TRBV14; cdr3_aa: CASSQGANNSPLHF; cdr3_nt: TGTGCCAGCAGCCAGGGGGCAAATAATTCACCCCTCCACTTT
clone_size: NA; j_call: TRBJ2-1; d_call: NA; cdr3_length: 16; v_call: TRBV15; cdr3_aa: CATSRDPRGTYNEQFF; cdr3_nt: TGTGCCACCAGCAGAGATCCGAGGGGGACCTACAATGAGCAGTTCTTC
clone_size: few; j_call: TRBJ2-1; d_call: NA; cdr3_length: 12; v_call: TRBV10-3; cdr3_aa: CAISEWDNEQFF; cdr3_nt: TGTGCCATCAGTGAGTGGGACAATGAGCAGTTCTTC
clone_size: many; j_call: TRBJ2-3; d_call: TRBD2; cdr3_length: 15; v_call: TRBV20-1; cdr3_aa: CSAGGAGEDADTQYF; cdr3_nt: TGCAGTGCCGGCGGGGCGGGAGAGGACGCAGATACGCAGTATTTT
clone_size: few; j_call: TRBJ2-6; d_call: TRBD1; cdr3_length: 17; v_call: TRBV10-2; cdr3_aa: CASSVRTGASGANVLTF; cdr3_nt: TGCGCCAGCAGTGTAAGGACAGGGGCTTCTGGGGCCAACGTCCTGACTTTC
clone_size: few; j_call: TRBJ1-5; d_call: TRBD1; cdr3_length: 15; v_call: TRBV20-1; cdr3_aa: CSAREGPGGYQPQHF; cdr3_nt: TGCAGTGCTAGAGAGGGGCCAGGGGGCTACCAGCCCCAGCATTTT